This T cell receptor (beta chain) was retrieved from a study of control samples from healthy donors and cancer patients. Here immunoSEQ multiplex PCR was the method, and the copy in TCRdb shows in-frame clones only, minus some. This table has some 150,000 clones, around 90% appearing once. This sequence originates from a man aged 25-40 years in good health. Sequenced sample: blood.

As DNA, the CDR3 is TGTGCCACCAGTGATTTGGGGTTGAATCAGCCCCAGCATTTT. Amino acids: CATSDLGLNQPQHF. The chain carries TRBV24-1 and TRBJ1-5; D gene unclear. The CDR3 is 14 residues long. Germline CDR1 is KGHDR and CDR2 is SFDVKD. V dropped 0 bases and J dropped 4 bases, with 6 bases sitting between them.